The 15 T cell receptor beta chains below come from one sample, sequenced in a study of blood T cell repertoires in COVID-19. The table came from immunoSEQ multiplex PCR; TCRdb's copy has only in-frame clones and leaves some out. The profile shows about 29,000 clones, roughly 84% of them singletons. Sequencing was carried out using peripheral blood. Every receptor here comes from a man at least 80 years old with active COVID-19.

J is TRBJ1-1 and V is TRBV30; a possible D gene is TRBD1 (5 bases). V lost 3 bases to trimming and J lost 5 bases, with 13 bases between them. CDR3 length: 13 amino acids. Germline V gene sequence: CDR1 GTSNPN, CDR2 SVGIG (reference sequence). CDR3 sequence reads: CAWSRERETEAFF. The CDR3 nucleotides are TGTGCCTGGAGCAGGGAAAGAGAAACTGAAGCTTTCTTT.

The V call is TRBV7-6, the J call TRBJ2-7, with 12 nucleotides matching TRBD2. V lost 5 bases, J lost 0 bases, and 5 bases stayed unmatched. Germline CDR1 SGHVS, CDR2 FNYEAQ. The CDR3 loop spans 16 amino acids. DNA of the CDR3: TGTGCCAGCAGCCCGATGACTAGCGGGGGCTCCTACGAGCAGTACTTC. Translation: CASSPMTSGGSYEQYF.

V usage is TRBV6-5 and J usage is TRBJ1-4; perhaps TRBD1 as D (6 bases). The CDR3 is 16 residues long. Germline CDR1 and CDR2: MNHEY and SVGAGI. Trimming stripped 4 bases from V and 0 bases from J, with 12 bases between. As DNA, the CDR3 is TGTGCCAGCAGTTGGGGAGGGGGGACAACTAATGAAAAACTGTTTTTT. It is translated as CASSWGGGTTNEKLFF.

CDR3 DNA: TGTGCCAGCAGTTTTTCGCGTTATCAGCCCCAGCATTTT. Translated: CASSFSRYQPQHF. V and J are TRBV27 and TRBJ1-5; D unclear. The CDR3 length is 13 residues. V was pared by 3 bases and J by 5 bases, with 8 bases between. The germline gives CDR1 MNHEY, CDR2 SMNVEV (reference sequence).

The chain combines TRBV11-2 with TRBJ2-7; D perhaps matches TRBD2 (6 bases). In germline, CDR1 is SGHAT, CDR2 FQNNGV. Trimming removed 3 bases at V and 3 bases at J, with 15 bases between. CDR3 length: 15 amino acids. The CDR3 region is CASSLVLTGDYEQYF. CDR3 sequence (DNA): TGTGCCAGCAGCTTGGTGCTGACGGGGGACTACGAGCAGTACTTC.

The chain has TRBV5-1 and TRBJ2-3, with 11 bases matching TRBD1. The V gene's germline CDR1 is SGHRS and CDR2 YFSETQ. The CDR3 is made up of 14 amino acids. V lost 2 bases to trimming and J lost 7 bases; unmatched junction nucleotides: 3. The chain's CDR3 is CASSLGQGANTQYF. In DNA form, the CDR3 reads TGCGCCAGCAGCTTAGGACAGGGGGCAAATACGCAGTATTTT.

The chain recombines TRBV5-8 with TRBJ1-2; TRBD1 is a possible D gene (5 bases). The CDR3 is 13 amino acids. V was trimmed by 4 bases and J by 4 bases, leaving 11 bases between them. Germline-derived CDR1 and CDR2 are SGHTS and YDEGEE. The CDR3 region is CASSAKGFYGYTF. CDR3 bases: TGTGCCAGCAGCGCCAAGGGGTTCTATGGCTACACCTTC.

The CDR3 DNA sequence: TGTGCCAGCAGCCAAGATTCCGGGAGCAATGAGCAGTTCTTC. Its protein product is CASSQDSGSNEQFF. V usage is TRBV4-2 and J usage is TRBJ2-1; possibly TRBD2 for D (6 bases). Germline V gene data show CDR1 as LGHNA and CDR2 as YNFKEQ. The CDR3 totals 14 residues. Trimming stripped 0 bases from V and 6 bases from J, with 9 bases between.

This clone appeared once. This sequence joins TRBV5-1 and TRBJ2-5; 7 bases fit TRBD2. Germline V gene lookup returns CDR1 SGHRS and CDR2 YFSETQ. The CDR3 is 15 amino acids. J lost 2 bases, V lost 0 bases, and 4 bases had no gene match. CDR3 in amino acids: CASSLAWGGQETQYF. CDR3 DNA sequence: TGCGCCAGCAGCTTGGCTTGGGGGGGGCAAGAGACCCAGTACTTC. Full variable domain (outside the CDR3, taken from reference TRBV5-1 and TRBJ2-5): KAGVTQTPRYLIKTRGQQVTLSCSPISGHRSVSWYQQTPGQGLQFLFEYFSETQRNKGNFPGRFSGRQFSNSRSEMNVSTLELGDSALYLCASSLAWGGQETQYFGPGTRLLVL.

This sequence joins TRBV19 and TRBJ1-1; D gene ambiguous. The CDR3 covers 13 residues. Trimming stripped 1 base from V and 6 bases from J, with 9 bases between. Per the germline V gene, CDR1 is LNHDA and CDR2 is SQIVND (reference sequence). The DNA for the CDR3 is TGTGCCAGTAGTATAGGGGCGAGGGCTGAAGCTTTCTTT. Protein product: CASSIGARAEAFF.

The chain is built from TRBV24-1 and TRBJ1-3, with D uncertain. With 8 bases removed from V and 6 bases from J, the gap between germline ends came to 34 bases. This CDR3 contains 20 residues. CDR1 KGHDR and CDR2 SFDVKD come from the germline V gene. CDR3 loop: CATTGSRCGTGAGVENTIYF. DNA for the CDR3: TGTGCCACCACCGGGTCACGTTGTGGTACTGGTGCCGGCGTGGAAAACACCATATATTTT.

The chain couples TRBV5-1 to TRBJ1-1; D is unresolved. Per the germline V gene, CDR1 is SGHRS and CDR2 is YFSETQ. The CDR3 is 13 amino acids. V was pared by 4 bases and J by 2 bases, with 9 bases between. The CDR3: CASSHGSNTEAFF. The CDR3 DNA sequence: TGCGCCAGCAGCCACGGGTCCAACACTGAAGCTTTCTTT.

The CDR3 region is CASSQDLTGGSTEAFF. The CDR3 bases are TGTGCCAGCAGCCAAGATTTGACAGGGGGGAGCACTGAAGCTTTCTTT. J is TRBJ1-1 and V is TRBV3-1 (or the pseudogene TRBV3-2), with 9 bases matching TRBD1. J lost 4 bases, V lost 0 bases, and 6 bases had no gene match. The V gene's germline CDR1 is LGHDT and CDR2 YNNKEL (reference sequence). CDR3 length equals 16 residues.

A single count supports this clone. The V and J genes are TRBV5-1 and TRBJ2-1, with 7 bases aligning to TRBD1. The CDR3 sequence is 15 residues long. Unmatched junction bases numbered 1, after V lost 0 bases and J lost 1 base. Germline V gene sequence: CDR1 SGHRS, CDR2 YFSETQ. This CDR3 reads CASSLARGSYNEQFF. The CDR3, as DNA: TGCGCCAGCAGCTTGGCCAGGGGGTCCTACAATGAGCAGTTCTTC.

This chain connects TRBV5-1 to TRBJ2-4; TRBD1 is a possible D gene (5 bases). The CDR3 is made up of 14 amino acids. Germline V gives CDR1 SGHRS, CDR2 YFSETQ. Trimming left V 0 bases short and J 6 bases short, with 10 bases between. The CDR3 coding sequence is TGCGCCAGCAGCTTGGCTGGGCAGGGAAACATTCAGTACTTC. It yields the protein CASSLAGQGNIQYF.